One sample yielded the 14 T cell receptor beta chains listed below, sequenced in a study of OX40 agonist ivuxolimab in advanced cancers. The repertoire was sequenced with immunoSEQ multiplex PCR; TCRdb's copy has only in-frame clones and lacks some. The data hold about 36,000 clones, with roughly 84% observed a single time. This specimen was CD4+ or CD8+ T cells sorted from blood, taken in a trial of the OX40 agonist ivuxolimab. All receptors derive from an adult with an advanced solid tumor such as melanoma, head and neck, liver or kidney cancer.

This sequence joins TRBV19 and TRBJ2-7; TRBD1 matches 11 bases. The length of the CDR3 is 15 residues. Germline-derived CDR1 and CDR2 are LNHDA and SQIVND (reference sequence). Trimming at V came to 5 bases and at J to 4 bases, leaving 7 bases not matched to a gene. The CDR3 region has the DNA TGTGCCAGTAGTCCGGACAGGGGGCCCCAATACGAGCAGTACTTC. This codes for CASSPDRGPQYEQYF.

V usage is TRBV28 and J usage is TRBJ1-5; possible D gene TRBD1, 6 bases. V was shortened by 0 bases and J by 11 bases, with 17 bases between the two germline ends. This CDR3 has 15 residues. Germline loops: CDR1 MDHEN, CDR2 SYDVKM. The chain's CDR3 is CASSLWQQAKGAQHF. The CDR3 bases are TGTGCCAGCAGTTTATGGCAGCAGGCCAAGGGGGCCCAGCATTTT.

The chain carries TRBV25-1 and TRBJ1-1, with TRBD1 matching over 9 bases. The CDR3 loop spans 15 amino acids. With V trimmed by 6 bases and J by 5 bases, 10 bases remained unmatched. In germline, CDR1 is MGHDK, CDR2 SYGVNS. The CDR3 DNA reads TGTGCCAGCAGATCGTCCGGGACAGGGTTTACTGAAGCTTTCTTT. Encoded protein: CASRSSGTGFTEAFF.

The gene calls are TRBV2 and TRBJ2-7; perhaps TRBD2 as D (6 bases). The CDR3 runs 16 residues. V lost 4 bases, J lost 2 bases, and 18 bases lay in between. Germline V gene data show CDR1 as SNHLY and CDR2 as FYNNEI. CDR3 amino acids: CASSGTSRGSPYEQYF. CDR3 nucleotides: TGTGCCAGCAGTGGGACGTCACGGGGGTCCCCCTACGAGCAGTACTTC.

About this clone: Other nucleotide sequences from this sample produce the same CDR3. The rearrangement uses TRBV5-1 and TRBJ2-7, with TRBD1 identical over 10 bases. The V segment lost 0 bases and the J segment 0 bases; nucleotides outside the gene matches: 0. The germline V gene encodes CDR1 SGHRS and CDR2 YFSETQ. This CDR3 is built from 15 residues. CDR3: CASSLGQGASYEQYF. DNA for the CDR3: TGCGCCAGCAGCTTGGGACAGGGGGCCTCCTACGAGCAGTACTTC.

The rearrangement links TRBV10-3 to TRBJ2-7; TRBD1 matches at 7 bases. This CDR3 spans 14 amino acids. Germline V lookup: CDR1 ENHRY, CDR2 SYGVKD. The V and J ends lost 8 bases and 1 base, in that order; junction bases with no gene match: 8. The CDR3 loop is CAIVRDSNSYEQYF. The DNA for the CDR3 is TGTGCCATCGTCCGGGACAGCAATTCCTACGAGCAGTACTTC.

This clone was detected a few times. This chain uses TRBV30 with TRBJ1-1; no clear D. CDR1 and CDR2 from the germline V gene are GTSNPN and SVGIG (reference sequence). The length of the CDR3 is 15 residues. Trimming stripped 0 bases from V and 1 base from J, with 12 bases between. CDR3 residues: CAWSVLSAGNTEAFF. The CDR3 DNA is TGTGCCTGGAGTGTACTCTCAGCAGGGAACACTGAAGCTTTCTTT.

The chain couples TRBV11-2 to TRBJ1-1; D uncertain. Germline V gene lookup returns CDR1 SGHAT and CDR2 FQNNGV. Trimming cost V 2 bases and J 6 bases, with 10 bases left between them. The CDR3 is 13 amino acids. CDR3 residues: CASSLSGLSEAFF. CDR3 in DNA: TGTGCCAGCAGCTTATCGGGTCTCTCTGAAGCTTTCTTT. Looking up the rest from reference TRBV11-2 and TRBJ1-1 gives the full variable domain: EAGVAQSPRYKIIEKRQSVAFWCNPISGHATLYWYQQILGQGPKLLIQFQNNGVVDDSQLPKDRFSAERLKGVDSTLKIQPAKLEDSAVYLCASSLSGLSEAFFGQGTRLTVV.

The chain uses TRBV11-2 and TRBJ1-2; no definite D call. The CDR3 runs to 13 residues. Germline V gives CDR1 SGHAT, CDR2 FQNNGV. V dropped 5 bases and J dropped 3 bases, with 10 bases sitting between them. The CDR3 loop is CASSLGEDYGYTF. CDR3 nucleotide sequence: TGTGCCAGCAGCCTTGGAGAGGACTATGGCTACACCTTC.

For the CDR3, the DNA is TGTGCCAGCAGCTTGGGATCAGCGGGGTTGGGCACGCAGTATTTT. Protein product: CASSLGSAGLGTQYF. This chain joins TRBV5-6 and TRBJ2-3; 7 nucleotides align to TRBD2. The ends lost 0 bases at V and 9 bases at J; junction bases unmatched: 10. The germline CDR1 and CDR2 sequences are SGHDT and YYEEEE. This CDR3 comprises 15 residues.

The CDR3 DNA is TGTGCCAGCAGACCAGGGACCCACGGGTACGAGCAGTACTTC. It codes for CASRPGTHGYEQYF. This chain links TRBV6-5 with TRBJ2-7; the D call may be TRBD1 or TRBD2 (5 bases each). Trimming left V 6 bases short and J 4 bases short, with 16 bases between. From germline, CDR1 is MNHEY and CDR2 SVGAGI. The CDR3 sequence is 14 residues long.

This clone was detected only a few times. The CDR3, as DNA: TGTGCCAGCAGACAGGGGGCGCGGAATCAGCCCCAGCATTTT. It specifies CASRQGARNQPQHF. This chain uses TRBV6-5 with TRBJ1-5; 9 positions match TRBD1. This CDR3 has 14 amino acids. The V and J ends lost 6 bases and 4 bases, in that order; junction bases with no gene match: 4. Germline lookup yields CDR1 MNHEY and CDR2 SVGAGI.

The sample holds a few counts of this clone. The gene calls are TRBV27 and TRBJ1-1; weak D call: TRBD1 (6 bases). The V end was cut by 0 bases, the J end by 4 bases, with 12 bases between. CDR1 is MNHEY and CDR2 is SMNVEV in the germline V gene (reference sequence). CDR3 length equals 15 residues. CDR3 sequence: CASSLSGGPGTEAFF. DNA of the CDR3: TGTGCCAGCAGTTTATCGGGGGGCCCGGGCACTGAAGCTTTCTTT.

This chain uses TRBV5-4 with TRBJ1-1; D might be TRBD1 (6 bases). The germline CDR1 and CDR2 sequences are SGHNT and YYREEE (reference sequence). Trimming took 0 bases from V and 1 from J, leaving 10 bases between them. This CDR3 spans 15 amino acids. This CDR3 reads CASSLEPGANTEAFF. The CDR3 bases are TGTGCCAGCAGCTTGGAACCAGGGGCGAACACTGAAGCTTTCTTT. Together with reference TRBV5-4 and TRBJ1-1, the CDR3 gives the full variable domain: ETGVTQSPTHLIKTRGQQVTLRCSSQSGHNTVSWYQQALGQGPQFIFQYYREEENGRGNFPPRFSGLQFPNYSSELNVNALELDDSALYLCASSLEPGANTEAFFGQGTRLTVV.